These T cell receptor beta chains were read from a single sample in a study of CD8 T cells in Susac syndrome. TCRdb re-called the immunoSEQ multiplex PCR reads through MiXCR, storing one row per CDR3 protein. Found here are fewer than 150,000 distinct CDR3 sequences, approximately 89% of them singletons; the top ten hold approximately 0.24%. The sequenced sample consisted of CD8+ T cells from PBMCs. These receptors all come from a human donor with multiple sclerosis. The CDR3 runs from the conserved cysteine through the conserved F or W. Each record gives: D gene, clone size, J gene, CDR3 length, V gene, CDR3 DNA, CDR3 protein. A D gene is named only where the DNA matches it firmly. Expanded clones get a size class; other rows say once, few or many, or leave the size out.

D gene: NA
clone size: NA
J gene: TRBJ2-7
CDR3 length: 12
V gene: TRBV29-1
CDR3 DNA: TGCAGCGCCACCGGGAGCCCGAACGAGCAGTACTTC
CDR3 protein: CSATGSPNEQYF

D gene: NA
clone size: NA
J gene: TRBJ2-7
CDR3 length: 15
V gene: TRBV7-9
CDR3 DNA: TGTGCCAGCAGCTTCGAGGTTGACCCCGTCTACGAGCAGTACTTC
CDR3 protein: CASSFEVDPVYEQYF

D gene: TRBD1
clone size: NA
J gene: TRBJ1-4
CDR3 length: 15
V gene: TRBV20-1
CDR3 DNA: TGCAGTGCTAGCCCTCCGGGACAGGGGTATGAAAAACTGTTTTTT
CDR3 protein: CSASPPGQGYEKLFF

D gene: TRBD2
clone size: NA
J gene: TRBJ2-5
CDR3 length: 15
V gene: TRBV20-1
CDR3 DNA: TGCAGTGCCAGCCCCCTGGCTAGCGGGGGGGAGACCCAGTACTTC
CDR3 protein: CSASPLASGGETQYF

D gene: NA
clone size: NA
J gene: TRBJ1-1
CDR3 length: 14
V gene: TRBV7-8
CDR3 DNA: TGTGCCAGCAGTTTCGGGGGAAGGAGGGTTGAAGCTTTCTTT
CDR3 protein: CASSFGGRRVEAFF

D gene: TRBD1
clone size: once
J gene: TRBJ1-2
CDR3 length: 15
V gene: TRBV3-1
CDR3 DNA: TGTGCCAGCAGCCAAGGTGACAGGGTAAACTATGGCTACACCTTC
CDR3 protein: CASSQGDRVNYGYTF

D gene: NA
clone size: NA
J gene: TRBJ2-7
CDR3 length: 14
V gene: TRBV7-9
CDR3 DNA: TGTGCCAGCACCGCGGTGGCGGACTCCTACGAGCAGTACTTC
CDR3 protein: CASTAVADSYEQYF

D gene: TRBD1
clone size: once
J gene: TRBJ2-3
CDR3 length: 13
V gene: TRBV7-9
CDR3 DNA: TGTGCCGACAGGGGCCCTTCGACAGATACGCAGTATTTT
CDR3 protein: CADRGPSTDTQYF

D gene: TRBD2
clone size: once
J gene: TRBJ2-1
CDR3 length: 17
V gene: TRBV18
CDR3 DNA: TGTGCCAGCTCACCAAAAACGGGACTAGCGGGAGGTTCGGCACAGTTCTTC
CDR3 protein: CASSPKTGLAGGSAQFF

D gene: NA
clone size: NA
J gene: TRBJ2-1
CDR3 length: 11
V gene: TRBV20-1
CDR3 DNA: TGCAGTGCAACTTATACAAATGAGCAGTTCTTC
CDR3 protein: CSATYTNEQFF

D gene: TRBD2
clone size: NA
J gene: TRBJ2-2
CDR3 length: 16
V gene: TRBV28
CDR3 DNA: TGTGCCAGCAGTTTAGCTAGCGGGAGCTATAGCGGGGAGCTGTTTTTT
CDR3 protein: CASSLASGSYSGELFF

D gene: NA
clone size: NA
J gene: TRBJ2-7
CDR3 length: 15
V gene: TRBV9
CDR3 DNA: TGTGCCAGCAGCCCCTCCGGACGGGGAGCCTACGAGCAGTACTTC
CDR3 protein: CASSPSGRGAYEQYF

D gene: TRBD2
clone size: NA
J gene: TRBJ2-4
CDR3 length: 15
V gene: TRBV20-1
CDR3 DNA: TGCAGTGCTAGACTCAAGCGGGAGGTCAAAAACATTCAGTACTTC
CDR3 protein: CSARLKREVKNIQYF

D gene: TRBD1
clone size: NA
J gene: TRBJ2-5
CDR3 length: 14
V gene: TRBV11-2
CDR3 DNA: TGTGCCAGCAGAAGGACAGGGGCCCAAGGGACCCAGTACTTC
CDR3 protein: CASRRTGAQGTQYF

D gene: TRBD1
clone size: NA
J gene: TRBJ1-5
CDR3 length: 14
V gene: TRBV27
CDR3 DNA: TGTGCCAGCAGTCCCGGGACAGCTGATCAGCCCCAGCATTTT
CDR3 protein: CASSPGTADQPQHF

D gene: TRBD1
clone size: NA
J gene: TRBJ2-1
CDR3 length: 15
V gene: TRBV2
CDR3 DNA: TGTGCCAGCAGTCCCTGGACAGGGGGGAATGGTGAGCAGTTCTTC
CDR3 protein: CASSPWTGGNGEQFF

D gene: TRBD2
clone size: NA
J gene: TRBJ2-2
CDR3 length: 14
V gene: TRBV28
CDR3 DNA: TGTGCCAGCAGGCTAGCGGAGAACACCGGGGAGCTGTTTTTT
CDR3 protein: CASRLAENTGELFF

D gene: NA
clone size: NA
J gene: TRBJ2-3
CDR3 length: 14
V gene: TRBV12-3/TRBV12-4
CDR3 DNA: TGTGCCAGCAGTTTAGGGCTAGTCACAGATACGCAGTATTTT
CDR3 protein: CASSLGLVTDTQYF

D gene: NA
clone size: NA
J gene: TRBJ1-2
CDR3 length: 14
V gene: TRBV18
CDR3 DNA: TGTGCCAGCTCAGAAACGAAGGACAGTGGTGGCTACACCTTC
CDR3 protein: CASSETKDSGGYTF

D gene: NA
clone size: NA
J gene: TRBJ2-7
CDR3 length: 13
V gene: TRBV20-1
CDR3 DNA: TGCAGTGCTAGGGGGCGGCGGGAATACGAGCAGTACTTC
CDR3 protein: CSARGRREYEQYF

D gene: TRBD2
clone size: NA
J gene: TRBJ2-2
CDR3 length: 17
V gene: TRBV4-3
CDR3 DNA: TGCGCCAGCAGCCAAGAGGATAGCGGGCTCCTCACCGGGGAGCTGTTTTTT
CDR3 protein: CASSQEDSGLLTGELFF

D gene: NA
clone size: NA
J gene: TRBJ1-5
CDR3 length: 15
V gene: TRBV3-1
CDR3 DNA: TGTGCCAGCAGCCCGGTGGGGGTGGGCAATCAGCCCCAGCATTTT
CDR3 protein: CASSPVGVGNQPQHF

D gene: NA
clone size: NA
J gene: TRBJ2-3
CDR3 length: 17
V gene: TRBV9
CDR3 DNA: TGTGCCAGCAGCTCGTCTCGGTGGGGGGAAAGCACAGATACGCAGTATTTT
CDR3 protein: CASSSSRWGESTDTQYF

D gene: NA
clone size: NA
J gene: TRBJ2-2
CDR3 length: 14
V gene: TRBV9
CDR3 DNA: TGTGCCAGCAATCGACAGGAGAACACCGGGGAGCTGTTTTTT
CDR3 protein: CASNRQENTGELFF

D gene: TRBD1
clone size: NA
J gene: TRBJ2-7
CDR3 length: 16
V gene: TRBV4-2
CDR3 DNA: TGTGCCAGCAGAGCGGGCACGACAGGGGGCATCGACGAGCAGTACTTC
CDR3 protein: CASRAGTTGGIDEQYF